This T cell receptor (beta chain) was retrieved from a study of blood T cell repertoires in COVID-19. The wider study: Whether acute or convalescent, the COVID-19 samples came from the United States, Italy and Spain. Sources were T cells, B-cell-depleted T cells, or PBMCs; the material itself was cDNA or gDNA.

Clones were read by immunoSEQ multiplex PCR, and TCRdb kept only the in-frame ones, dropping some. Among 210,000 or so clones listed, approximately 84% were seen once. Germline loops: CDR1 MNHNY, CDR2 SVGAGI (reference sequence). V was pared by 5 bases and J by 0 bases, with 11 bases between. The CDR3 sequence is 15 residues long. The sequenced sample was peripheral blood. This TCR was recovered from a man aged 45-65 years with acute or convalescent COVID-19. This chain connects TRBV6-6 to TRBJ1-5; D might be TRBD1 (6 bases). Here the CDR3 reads CASSPTGISNQPQHF. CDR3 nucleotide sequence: TGTGCCAGCAGTCCAACAGGGATTAGCAATCAGCCCCAGCATTTT.